The 25 T cell receptor beta chains below were found in one sample sequenced in a study of cytotoxic CD8 clonotypes in ibrutinib-treated CLL. Sequencing used immunoSEQ multiplex PCR; TCRdb keeps in-frame clones, though not all of them. The sample carries some 140,000 clones, about 85% recorded once. Sample: PBMCs, taken after 24 months of ibrutinib treatment. The receptors shown here come from a human donor with chronic lymphocytic leukemia.

This chain uses TRBV19 with TRBJ2-7; a weak D match, TRBD1 (7 bases). The CDR3 is made up of 14 amino acids. V lost 4 bases and J 2 bases, leaving 12 bases between the germline ends. Germline V gene sequence: CDR1 LNHDA, CDR2 SQIVND (reference sequence). CDR3 DNA sequence: TGTGCCAGTAGTACGACAGGGAGGCCCTACGAGCAGTACTTC. Its translation is CASSTTGRPYEQYF.

This clone was detected a few times. The gene calls are TRBV7-6 and TRBJ2-2; 8 nucleotides agree with TRBD1. This CDR3 has 16 residues. The germline V gene encodes CDR1 SGHVS and CDR2 FNYEAQ. Losses at the gene ends were 5 bases for V and 0 bases for J; bases not matched to a gene: 5. The CDR3: CASSPQQGANTGELFF. The CDR3 nucleotides read TGTGCCAGCAGCCCCCAACAGGGGGCGAACACCGGGGAGCTGTTTTTT.

The sample holds a few counts of this clone. The chain joins TRBV19 to TRBJ1-5, with no clear D. V was shortened by 0 bases and J by 13 bases, with 10 bases between the two germline ends. Germline V gene sequence: CDR1 LNHDA, CDR2 SQIVND (reference sequence). The CDR3 has 12 amino acids. For the CDR3, the DNA is TGTGCCAGTAGTATAGATTCGGGAGTTCAGCATTTT. It is translated as CASSIDSGVQHF.

This clone has a count of ten or more. V and J are TRBV7-9 and TRBJ1-2; D uncertain. Deletions cut 8 bases from V and 8 bases from J, with 12 bases between. Germline lookup yields CDR1 SEHNR and CDR2 FQNEAQ (reference sequence). This CDR3 spans 11 amino acids. CDR3 region: CASRRSSGYTF. The CDR3 nucleotides are TGTGCCAGCCGCCGGTCGAGCGGCTACACCTTC.

The gene calls are TRBV5-6 and TRBJ2-1, with 7 bases matching TRBD1. The CDR3 length is 16 residues. The V segment lost 3 bases and the J segment 0 bases; nucleotides outside the gene matches: 6. CDR1 is SGHDT, CDR2 YYEEEE, per germline. CDR3 region: CASSYRTGFSYNEQFF. The CDR3 nucleotides are TGTGCCAGCAGCTATAGGACAGGATTCTCCTACAATGAGCAGTTCTTC.

The CDR3 sequence is CASSPPKGGEAGNTIYF. The CDR3 DNA reads TGTGCCAGCTCACCACCCAAGGGGGGCGAGGCTGGAAACACCATATATTTT. The rearrangement joins TRBV18 to TRBJ1-3; D is perhaps TRBD1 (6 bases). This CDR3 has 17 residues. The V gene's germline CDR1 is KGHSH and CDR2 LQKENI. V was trimmed by 0 bases and J by 2 bases, leaving 14 bases between them.

This chain joins TRBV5-4 and TRBJ2-1; D gene unclear. The CDR3 loop spans 15 amino acids. Germline lookup yields CDR1 SGHNT and CDR2 YYREEE (reference sequence). Trimming removed 1 base from V and 4 bases from J, with 12 bases in between. In DNA form, the CDR3 reads TGTGCCAGCAGCTTGACACTATCCGATTACAATGAGCAGTTCTTC. This sequence encodes CASSLTLSDYNEQFF.

Turning to this clone: Germline and junction disagree at one end, which may indicate a read error. The CDR3 reads CASSSDREYTIHF. The CDR3, as DNA: TGTGCCAGCAGCTCGGACAGGGAGTACACCATACATTTT. This chain links TRBV5-4 with TRBJ1-3, with 8 bases identical to TRBD1. This CDR3 has 13 amino acids. CDR1 SGHNT and CDR2 YYREEE come from the germline V gene (reference sequence).

This clone was observed once. In nucleotides, the CDR3 is TGTGCCAGCAGTTCCCCCGGACTCAAACTAGGCGGTGAGCAGTTCTTC. This sequence encodes CASSSPGLKLGGEQFF. V is TRBV28 and J is TRBJ2-1; TRBD2 is a possible D gene (5 bases). Germline loops: CDR1 MDHEN, CDR2 SYDVKM. The ends were cut back, 4 bases at V and 9 bases at J, with 22 bases in the middle. This CDR3 is 16 amino acids long. Complete variable domain (other parts from reference TRBV28 and TRBJ2-1): DVKVTQSSRYLVKRTGEKVFLECVQDMDHENMFWYRQDPGLGLRLIYFSYDVKMKEKGDIPEGYSVSREKKERFSLILESASTNQTSMYLCASSSPGLKLGGEQFFGPGTRLTVL.

The CDR3 region is CASQSGPATNEKLFF. The CDR3 nucleotides read TGTGCCAGCCAATCAGGACCTGCAACTAATGAAAAACTGTTTTTT. This chain joins TRBV6-5 and TRBJ1-4; D is uncertain. CDR3 size: 15 residues. The V end lost 8 bases, the J end lost 0 bases, and 13 bases lay between the germline ends. Per the germline V gene, CDR1 is MNHEY and CDR2 is SVGAGI.

The rearrangement links TRBV10-1 to TRBJ1-1; D is possibly TRBD1 (5 bases). Between the trimmed V and J ends, which lost 6 bases and 8 bases, there was a span of 16 bases. Germline V gives CDR1 WNHNN, CDR2 SYGVQD (reference sequence). CDR3 size: 13 residues. CDR3 sequence: CASRAPGTEEAFF. The CDR3 DNA reads as TGCGCCAGCAGGGCCCCAGGGACCGAAGAAGCTTTCTTT.

The V call is TRBV6-1, the J call TRBJ2-7, with a weak D call TRBD2 (6 bases). The germline V and J ends were trimmed by 6 bases and 9 bases, with 21 bases remaining between them. The germline V gene has CDR1 MNHNS and CDR2 SASEGT. This CDR3 is 14 amino acids long. CDR3 in amino acids: CASSERGGGAGQYF. For the CDR3, the DNA is TGTGCCAGCAGCGAAAGGGGCGGAGGGGCGGGGCAGTACTTC.

This clone turned up a few times. The CDR3 DNA is TGTGCCAGCAGTGTATGGCAAAATGGTGGCTACACCTTC. The encoded protein is CASSVWQNGGYTF. The V gene is TRBV2, the J gene TRBJ1-2; D is unresolved. The CDR3 has 13 amino acids. Germline V gene sequence: CDR1 SNHLY, CDR2 FYNNEI. Trimming took off 4 bases at V and 7 bases at J, with 13 bases between the two ends.

V and J are TRBV6-1 and TRBJ2-3; 8 bases align to TRBD1. This CDR3 has 15 residues. CDR1 MNHNS and CDR2 SASEGT come from the germline V gene. The V and J ends lost 4 bases and 0 bases, in that order; junction bases with no gene match: 3. CDR3 region: CASSARQGSTDTQYF. Written as DNA, the CDR3 is TGTGCCAGCAGTGCCCGACAGGGGAGCACAGATACGCAGTATTTT.

The J gene is TRBJ1-4, the V gene TRBV11-2; a weak D match, TRBD1 (6 bases). The CDR3 is made up of 15 amino acids. Germline V gene lookup returns CDR1 SGHAT and CDR2 FQNNGV. V was shortened by 2 bases and J by 8 bases, with 15 bases between the two germline ends. Written as DNA, the CDR3 is TGTGCCAGCAGCTTACTAGGGCGGAGGGGGGAAAAACTGTTTTTT. Its translation is CASSLLGRRGEKLFF.

V usage is TRBV14 and J usage is TRBJ1-2, with 10 bases identical to TRBD1. V was clipped by 3 bases and J by 8 bases; unmatched bases: 0. Germline CDR1 and CDR2: SGHDN and FVKESK. The CDR3 contains 12 residues. The chain's CDR3 is CASSQTGGGYTF. CDR3 in DNA: TGTGCCAGCAGCCAGACAGGGGGCGGCTACACCTTC.

V gene TRBV11-2 combines with J gene TRBJ2-7, with TRBD1 identical over 7 bases. Per the germline V gene, CDR1 is SGHAT and CDR2 is FQNNGV. The CDR3 has 14 residues. The junction had 4 bases not matched to a gene; V was cut back by 5 bases and J by 0 bases. The chain's CDR3 is CASSARDSSYEQYF. In nucleotides, the CDR3 is TGTGCCAGCAGCGCCCGGGACAGCTCCTACGAGCAGTACTTC.

The chain combines TRBV2 with TRBJ1-1; D unclear. The CDR3 is 14 amino acids. The germline CDR1 and CDR2 sequences are SNHLY and FYNNEI. V was cut by 6 bases and J by 1 base, with 12 bases left in between. The CDR3 region is CASSLKPGNTEAFF. In DNA, the CDR3 is TGTGCCAGCAGCCTAAAGCCGGGGAACACTGAAGCTTTCTTT.

This chain links TRBV4-1 with TRBJ2-5, with D possibly being TRBD1 (6 bases). Germline CDR1 is MGHRA and CDR2 is YSYEKL. The CDR3 loop spans 16 amino acids. The ends were cut back, 1 base at V and 0 bases at J, with 12 bases in the middle. CDR3 loop: CASSQGGTSYQETQYF. The CDR3 DNA sequence: TGCGCCAGCAGCCAAGGAGGGACATCCTACCAAGAGACCCAGTACTTC.

This chain links TRBV5-4 with TRBJ1-5; D ambiguous. Between the trimmed V and J ends, which lost 0 bases and 5 bases, there was a span of 9 bases. The CDR3 sequence is 14 residues long. Germline CDR1 is SGHNT and CDR2 is YYREEE (reference sequence). The CDR3 region has the DNA TGTGCCAGCAGCTTGGGGTTAAGCGATCAGCCCCAGCATTTT. It is translated as CASSLGLSDQPQHF. Based on the CDR3 plus reference TRBV5-4 and TRBJ1-5, the full variable domain is ETGVTQSPTHLIKTRGQQVTLRCSSQSGHNTVSWYQQALGQGPQFIFQYYREEENGRGNFPPRFSGLQFPNYSSELNVNALELDDSALYLCASSLGLSDQPQHFGDGTRLSIL.

J is TRBJ2-2 and V is TRBV10-3; TRBD2 matches at 10 bases. V was clipped by 3 bases and J by 5 bases; unmatched bases: 9. The CDR3 sequence is 17 residues long. CDR1 is ENHRY and CDR2 is SYGVKD in the germline V gene. CDR3 DNA: TGTGCCATCAGTGATCAGAGCGGGGGGGCCGGAACCGGGGAGCTGTTTTTT. This encodes CAISDQSGGAGTGELFF.

The V gene is TRBV7-2, the J gene TRBJ2-5; 10 bases fit TRBD2. CDR3 size: 16 residues. The V gene end was trimmed by 5 bases and the J gene end by 1 base; junction bases not matched to a gene: 7. Germline V gene lookup returns CDR1 SGHTA and CDR2 FQGNSA. The CDR3 sequence: CASSPFRLAGQETQYF. CDR3 nucleotides: TGTGCCAGCAGCCCCTTCCGACTAGCGGGCCAAGAGACCCAGTACTTC.

V usage is TRBV5-6 and J usage is TRBJ1-4, with TRBD1 identical over 8 bases. Germline values: CDR1 SGHDT, CDR2 YYEEEE. This CDR3 is 19 amino acids long. Trimming cost V 4 bases and J 2 bases; bases outside gene matches: 16. CDR3 sequence (DNA): TGTGCCAGCAGCCGAGGTCAGAGGACAGGGCGGGTGACTAATGAAAAACTGTTTTTT. It codes for CASSRGQRTGRVTNEKLFF.

This clone was recorded once. The chain employs TRBV6-5 and TRBJ2-7; D is uncertain. CDR3 length: 12 residues. Trimming left V 7 bases short and J 5 bases short, with 12 bases between. Germline V gives CDR1 MNHEY, CDR2 SVGAGI. CDR3 protein: CASKRAGDEQYF. The CDR3 nucleotides are TGTGCCAGCAAACGGGCCGGCGACGAGCAGTACTTC.

J is TRBJ1-2 and V is TRBV5-1; 7 bases are shared with TRBD1. This CDR3 has 16 amino acids. Germline V lookup: CDR1 SGHRS, CDR2 YFSETQ. V was pared by 1 base and J by 4 bases, with 10 bases of the junction left unmatched. The CDR3 nucleotides read TGCGCCAGCAGCTTGAGGGGACAGATAGGGTTCTATGGCTACACCTTC. This translates into CASSLRGQIGFYGYTF.